One and the same sample provided the 12 T cell receptor beta chains below, sequenced in a study of OX40 agonist ivuxolimab in advanced cancers. Sequencing was performed with immunoSEQ multiplex PCR; in TCRdb, only in-frame clones are kept and a portion is missing. The top ten clones hold 0.3% to 0.45% of a sample with some 44,000 clones, approximately 83% of them seen once. The sequencing used CD4+ or CD8+ T cells sorted from blood, collected in a trial of the OX40 agonist ivuxolimab. These receptors were obtained from an adult with an advanced solid tumor such as melanoma, head and neck, liver or kidney cancer.

The chain couples TRBV6-5 to TRBJ1-2, with unresolved D. V was trimmed by 8 bases and J by 2 bases, leaving 15 bases between them. Germline CDR1 reads MNHEY; CDR2 reads SVGAGI. The CDR3 contains 14 residues. The CDR3 loop reads CASRGNTANYGYTF. CDR3 DNA sequence: TGTGCCAGCCGAGGAAACACGGCGAACTATGGCTACACCTTC.

With respect to this clone: Different DNA sequences within this sample yield the same CDR3. The CDR3 spells CASSLVRDSNQPQHF. The DNA for the CDR3 is TGTGCCAGCAGCTTAGTACGGGATAGCAATCAGCCCCAGCATTTT. The gene calls are TRBV7-8 and TRBJ1-5; D call uncertain. CDR1 and CDR2 from the germline V gene are SGHVS and FQNEAQ. The CDR3 runs 15 residues. V was pared by 1 base and J by 0 bases, with 7 bases between. Variable domain in full (rest from reference TRBV7-8 and TRBJ1-5): GAGVSQSPRYKVAKRGQDVALRCDPISGHVSLFWYQQALGQGPEFLTYFQNEAQLDKSGLPSDRFFAERPEGSVSTLKIQRTQQEDSAVYLCASSLVRDSNQPQHFGDGTRLSIL.

Only one count was recorded for this clone. The gene calls are TRBV28 and TRBJ2-3, with 9 bases aligning to TRBD2. The ends lost 5 bases at V and 5 bases at J; junction bases unmatched: 5. The germline CDR1 and CDR2 sequences are MDHEN and SYDVKM. The CDR3 covers 14 residues. DNA of the CDR3: TGTGCCAGCAGTGGCGGGAGGGCCGTAGATACGCAGTATTTT. Its protein is CASSGGRAVDTQYF.

This clone was detected a few times. The chain combines TRBV30 with TRBJ2-5; no clear D gene. Germline V CDR1 and CDR2: GTSNPN, SVGIG (reference sequence). The CDR3 is 12 amino acids. Trimming removed 5 bases at V and 7 bases at J, with 14 bases between. The CDR3 sequence is CAWDVGLGTQYF. CDR3 DNA: TGTGCCTGGGACGTCGGGCTAGGGACCCAGTACTTC.

In its sample, this clone was seen once. This rearrangement joins TRBV19 to TRBJ1-6; 7 nucleotides match TRBD1. This CDR3 contains 16 residues. CDR1 is LNHDA and CDR2 is SQIVND in the germline V gene (reference sequence). V gave up 0 bases and J gave up 7 bases; unmatched junction bases: 6. CDR3 DNA: TGTGCCAGTAGTATAGAAGGGGGACAGCTCAATTCACCCCTCCACTTT. This encodes CASSIEGGQLNSPLHF. The full variable domain, in which reference TRBV19 and TRBJ1-6 provide the parts outside the CDR3, is DGGITQSPKYLFRKEGQNVTLSCEQNLNHDAMYWYRQDPGQGLRLIYYSQIVNDFQKGDIAEGYSVSREKKESFPLTVTSAQKNPTAFYLCASSIEGGQLNSPLHFGNGTRLTVT.

Details on this clone: This specimen includes other DNA sequences encoding the same CDR3. The V call is TRBV29-1, the J call TRBJ1-2; tentative D call: TRBD1 (5 bases). This CDR3 has 11 amino acids. Trimming cost V 6 bases and J 4 bases, with 9 bases left between them. Germline V gene lookup returns CDR1 SQVTM and CDR2 ANQGSEA. The CDR3 here is CSVDDSYGYTF. The CDR3 DNA is TGCAGCGTCGATGACAGCTATGGCTACACCTTC.

This rearrangement joins TRBV6-5 to TRBJ2-5; D may match TRBD1 or TRBD2 (6 bases each). V lost 0 bases and J 5 bases, leaving 16 bases between the germline ends. Germline CDR1 and CDR2: MNHEY and SVGAGI. There are 16 residues in the CDR3. The CDR3 region is CASSYSIGGGGETQYF. Here the CDR3 DNA reads TGTGCCAGCAGTTACTCGATAGGAGGGGGAGGTGAGACCCAGTACTTC.

This chain joins TRBV9 and TRBJ2-7; D perhaps matches TRBD1 (5 bases). Germline V gene lookup returns CDR1 SGDLS and CDR2 YYNGEE. CDR3 length: 14 residues. The V gene lost 5 bases and the J gene lost 6 bases, with 18 bases spanning the gap. Here the CDR3 DNA reads TGTGCCAGCAGTACTTCAGGGTACGTAGCCGAGCAGTACTTC. The encoded protein is CASSTSGYVAEQYF.

V gene TRBV9 combines with J gene TRBJ2-7, with a tentative D call TRBD1 (6 bases). Germline loops: CDR1 SGDLS, CDR2 YYNGEE. CDR3 size: 14 residues. V lost 2 bases and J lost 3, with 12 bases in between. CDR3 in DNA: TGTGCCAGCAGCGTTCAGGGGCTAAGCTACGAGCAGTACTTC. Its protein is CASSVQGLSYEQYF. The full variable domain, rest sourced from reference TRBV9 and TRBJ2-7, is DSGVTQTPKHLITATGQRVTLRCSPRSGDLSVYWYQQSLDQGLQFLIQYYNGEERAKGNILERFSAQQFPDLHSELNLSSLELGDSALYFCASSVQGLSYEQYFGPGTRLTVT.

The chain is built from TRBV6-5 and TRBJ1-1; a possible D gene is TRBD1 (5 bases). V dropped 0 bases and J dropped 8 bases, with 7 bases sitting between them. Looked up from germline, CDR1 is MNHEY and CDR2 is SVGAGI. The CDR3 totals 12 residues. Here the CDR3 DNA reads TGTGCCAGCAGTTACTCCGACAGAGAAGCTTTCTTT. It codes for CASSYSDREAFF.

The chain is built from TRBV5-4 and TRBJ2-7, with TRBD2 as a possible D gene (6 bases). This CDR3 has 15 amino acids. V was cut by 2 bases and J by 2 bases, with 14 bases left in between. Germline V gives CDR1 SGHNT, CDR2 YYREEE (reference sequence). The CDR3 sequence: CASSFPGTGAYEQYF. In DNA form, the CDR3 reads TGTGCCAGCAGCTTCCCTGGGACGGGAGCCTACGAGCAGTACTTC. The variable domain in full, with the rest retrieved from reference TRBV5-4 and TRBJ2-7, is ETGVTQSPTHLIKTRGQQVTLRCSSQSGHNTVSWYQQALGQGPQFIFQYYREEENGRGNFPPRFSGLQFPNYSSELNVNALELDDSALYLCASSFPGTGAYEQYFGPGTRLTVT.

This clone was recorded only once. The chain recombines TRBV4-3 with TRBJ2-1; weak D call: TRBD2 (6 bases). The V end was cut by 0 bases, the J end by 0 bases, with 12 bases between. There are 17 residues in the CDR3. Looked up from germline, CDR1 is LGHNA and CDR2 is YSLEER. The chain's CDR3 is CASSQEGQRASYNEQFF. The DNA of the CDR3 is TGCGCCAGCAGCCAAGAGGGTCAGCGGGCCTCCTACAATGAGCAGTTCTTC.